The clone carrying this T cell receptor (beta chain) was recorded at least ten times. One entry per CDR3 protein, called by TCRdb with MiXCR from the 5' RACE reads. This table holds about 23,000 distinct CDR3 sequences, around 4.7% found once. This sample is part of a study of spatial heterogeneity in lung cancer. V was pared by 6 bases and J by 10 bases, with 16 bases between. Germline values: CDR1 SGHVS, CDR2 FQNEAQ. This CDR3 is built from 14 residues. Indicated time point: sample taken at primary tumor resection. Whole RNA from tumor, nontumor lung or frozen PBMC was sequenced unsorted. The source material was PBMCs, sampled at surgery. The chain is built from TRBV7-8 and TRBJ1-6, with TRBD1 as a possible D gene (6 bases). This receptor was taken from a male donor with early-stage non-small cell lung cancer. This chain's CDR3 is CASRAQGNLSPLHF. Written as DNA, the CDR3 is TGTGCCAGCAGGGCACAGGGAAACCTATCACCCCTCCACTTT.